Sequencing of this TCR beta chain was carried out in a study of a mutant IDH1 vaccine in newly diagnosed glioma. Time point here: week 11, during vaccination. Each dose of the vaccine consisted of 300 ug of mutant IDH1 20-mer peptide, with topical imiquimod. In germline, CDR1 is KGHSH, CDR2 LQKENI. The CDR3 runs to 14 residues. The V segment lost 2 bases and the J segment 7 bases; nucleotides outside the gene matches: 4. Clones were sequenced by immunoSEQ multiplex PCR, and TCRdb holds only the in-frame ones, with some missing. Here the sample spans tens of thousands of clones, about 88% being singletons. Note on this clone: Its antigen remains unidentified.

This TCR came from a woman in her forties or fifties with glioma. The V call is TRBV18, the J call TRBJ1-2; 10 bases align to TRBD1. Sequenced material: PBMCs, taken from a glioma patient whose treatment included an IDH1 peptide vaccine. The CDR3 protein is CASSPMTGGSGYTF. CDR3 DNA sequence: TGTGCCAGCTCACCAATGACAGGGGGCTCTGGCTACACCTTC. Using reference TRBV18 and TRBJ1-2 for the parts outside the CDR3, the full variable domain is NAGVMQNPRHLVRRRGQEARLRCSPMKGHSHVYWYRQLPEEGLKFMVYLQKENIIDESGMPKERFSAEFPKEGPSILRIQQVVRGDSAAYFCASSPMTGGSGYTFGSGTRLTVV.